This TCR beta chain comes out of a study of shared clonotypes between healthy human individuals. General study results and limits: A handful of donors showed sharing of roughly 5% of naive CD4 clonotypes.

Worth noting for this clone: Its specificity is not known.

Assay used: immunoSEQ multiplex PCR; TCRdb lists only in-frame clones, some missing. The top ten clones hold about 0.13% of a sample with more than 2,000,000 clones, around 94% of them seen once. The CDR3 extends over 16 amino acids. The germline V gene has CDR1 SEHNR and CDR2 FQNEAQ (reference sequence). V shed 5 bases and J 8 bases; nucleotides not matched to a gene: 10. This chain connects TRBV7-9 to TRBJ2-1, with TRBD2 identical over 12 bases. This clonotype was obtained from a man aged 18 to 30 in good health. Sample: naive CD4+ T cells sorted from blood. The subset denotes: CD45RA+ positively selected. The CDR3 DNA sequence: TGTGCCAGCAGCGCTCTGACTAGCGGGAGTAGGGATGAGCAGTTCTTC. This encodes CASSALTSGSRDEQFF.